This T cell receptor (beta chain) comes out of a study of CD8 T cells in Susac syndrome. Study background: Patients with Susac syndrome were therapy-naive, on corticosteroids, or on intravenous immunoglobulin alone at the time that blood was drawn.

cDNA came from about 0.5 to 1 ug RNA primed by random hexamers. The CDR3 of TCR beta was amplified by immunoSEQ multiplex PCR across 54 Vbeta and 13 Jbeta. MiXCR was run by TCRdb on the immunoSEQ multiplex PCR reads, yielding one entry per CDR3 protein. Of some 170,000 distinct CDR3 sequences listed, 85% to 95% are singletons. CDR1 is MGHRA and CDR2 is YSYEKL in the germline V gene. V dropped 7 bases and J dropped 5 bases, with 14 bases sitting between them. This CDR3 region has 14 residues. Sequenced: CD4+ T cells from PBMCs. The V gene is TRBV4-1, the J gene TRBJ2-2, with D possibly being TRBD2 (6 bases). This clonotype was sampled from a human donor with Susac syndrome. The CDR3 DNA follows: TGCGCCAGCACGTCCTTCGGGGGAACCGGGGAGCTGTTTTTT. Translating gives CASTSFGGTGELFF.